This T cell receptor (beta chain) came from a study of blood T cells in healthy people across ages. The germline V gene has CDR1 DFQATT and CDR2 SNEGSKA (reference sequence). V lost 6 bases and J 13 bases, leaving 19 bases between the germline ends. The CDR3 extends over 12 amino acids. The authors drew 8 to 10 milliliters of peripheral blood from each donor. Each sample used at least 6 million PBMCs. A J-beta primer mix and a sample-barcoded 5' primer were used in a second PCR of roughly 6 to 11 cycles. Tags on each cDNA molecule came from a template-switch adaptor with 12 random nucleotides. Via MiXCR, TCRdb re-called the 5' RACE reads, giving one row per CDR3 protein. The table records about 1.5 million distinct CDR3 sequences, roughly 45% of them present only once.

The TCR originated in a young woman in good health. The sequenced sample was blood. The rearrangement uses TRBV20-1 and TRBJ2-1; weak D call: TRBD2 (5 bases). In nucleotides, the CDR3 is TGCAGTGCCCAAAGCATGAGGGAGACCCAGTTCTTC. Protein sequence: CSAQSMRETQFF.